The entry that follows covers one TCR beta chain sequence. The antigen is unknown. The data were produced by immunoSEQ multiplex PCR, yet TCRdb's version contains in-frame clones alone and is incomplete. The sample shows tens of thousands of clones, approximately 88% of them seen only once. This specimen comes from a study of T cell clonotyping in hematopoietic cell transplantation. Broader study findings: Recipient TCR diversity dropped after transplant; expanded clonotypes rose from day 30 to 180. No sorting was done, leaving CD4 and CD8 contributions mixed. At the given depth, recipient repertoires were over 95% de novo clonotypes. Higher Inverse Simpson Index values in graft donor and pretransplant recipient predicted broader posttransplant TCR diversity.

This CDR3 comprises 12 residues. Germline V gene lookup returns CDR1 MDHEN and CDR2 SYDVKM. The V end lost 6 bases, the J end lost 10 bases, and 12 bases lay between the germline ends. The chain has TRBV28 and TRBJ1-4, with a possible D match to TRBD1 (5 bases). The sample comprised peripheral blood mononuclear cells. The TCR was taken from a woman aged 40-49 years in good health. Some clones in this sample may be carry-over from other donors' samples. The CDR3 protein is CASRQGARKLFF. The CDR3 nucleotides read TGTGCCAGCAGGCAAGGGGCGCGAAAACTGTTTTTT.